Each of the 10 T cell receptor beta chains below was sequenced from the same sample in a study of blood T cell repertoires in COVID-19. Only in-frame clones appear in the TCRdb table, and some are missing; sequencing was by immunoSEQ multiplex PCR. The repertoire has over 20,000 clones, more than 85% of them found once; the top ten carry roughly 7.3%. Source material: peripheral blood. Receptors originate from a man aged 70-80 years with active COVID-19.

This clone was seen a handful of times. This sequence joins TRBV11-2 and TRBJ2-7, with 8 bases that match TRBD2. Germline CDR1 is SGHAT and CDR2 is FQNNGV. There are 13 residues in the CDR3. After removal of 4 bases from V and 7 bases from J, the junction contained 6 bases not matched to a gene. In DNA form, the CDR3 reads TGTGCCAGCAGCTACGGGACTAGTTGGGAGCAGTACTTC. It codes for CASSYGTSWEQYF.

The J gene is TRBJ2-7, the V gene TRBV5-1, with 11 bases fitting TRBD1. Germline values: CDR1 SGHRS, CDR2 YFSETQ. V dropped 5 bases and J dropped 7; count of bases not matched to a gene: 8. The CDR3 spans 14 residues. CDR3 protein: CASSSGTGGKEQYF. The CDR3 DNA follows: TGCGCCAGCAGTTCCGGGACAGGGGGTAAGGAGCAGTACTTC.

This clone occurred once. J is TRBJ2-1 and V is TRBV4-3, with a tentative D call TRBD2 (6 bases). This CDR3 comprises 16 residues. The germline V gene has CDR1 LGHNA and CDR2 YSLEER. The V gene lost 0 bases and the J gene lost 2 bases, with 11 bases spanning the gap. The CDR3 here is CASSQDMRDPYNEQFF. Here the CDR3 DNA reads TGCGCCAGCAGCCAAGATATGCGGGATCCCTACAATGAGCAGTTCTTC.

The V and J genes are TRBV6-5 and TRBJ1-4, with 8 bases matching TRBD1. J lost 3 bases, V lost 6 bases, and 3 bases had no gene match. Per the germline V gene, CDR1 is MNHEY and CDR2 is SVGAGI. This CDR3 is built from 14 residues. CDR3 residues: CASSPQGANEKLFF. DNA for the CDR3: TGTGCCAGCAGCCCACAGGGGGCTAATGAAAAACTGTTTTTT.

CDR3 bases: TGCGCCAGCAGCTTCGACAGGGGGGGAACTGAAGCTTTCTTT. Its protein is CASSFDRGGTEAFF. The chain uses TRBV5-1 and TRBJ1-1, with 9 bases identical to TRBD1. Germline trimming cut 2 bases from V and 5 bases from J; bases unmatched to any gene: 4. This CDR3 comprises 14 residues. Germline loops: CDR1 SGHRS, CDR2 YFSETQ.

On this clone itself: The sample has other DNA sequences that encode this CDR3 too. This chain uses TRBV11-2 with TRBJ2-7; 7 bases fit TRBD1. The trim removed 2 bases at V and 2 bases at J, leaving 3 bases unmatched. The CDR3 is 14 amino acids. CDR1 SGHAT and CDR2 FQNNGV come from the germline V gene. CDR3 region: CASSLYRGPYEQYF. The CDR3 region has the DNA TGTGCCAGCAGCTTATACAGGGGTCCCTACGAGCAGTACTTC.

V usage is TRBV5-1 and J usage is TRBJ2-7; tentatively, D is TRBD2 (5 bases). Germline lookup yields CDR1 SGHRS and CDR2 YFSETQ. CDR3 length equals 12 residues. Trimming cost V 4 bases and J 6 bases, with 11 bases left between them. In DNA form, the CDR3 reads TGCGCCAGCAGCCTGGGTCGGGGCGAGCAGTACTTC. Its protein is CASSLGRGEQYF.

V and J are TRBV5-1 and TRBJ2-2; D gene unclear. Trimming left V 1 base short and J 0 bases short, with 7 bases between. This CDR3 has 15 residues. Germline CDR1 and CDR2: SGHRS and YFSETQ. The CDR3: CASSLTTANTGELFF. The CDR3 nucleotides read TGCGCCAGCAGCTTGACAACAGCGAACACCGGGGAGCTGTTTTTT.

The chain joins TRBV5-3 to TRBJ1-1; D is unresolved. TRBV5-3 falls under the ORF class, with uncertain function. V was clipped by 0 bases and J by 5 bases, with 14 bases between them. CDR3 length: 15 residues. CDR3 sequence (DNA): TGTGCCAGAAGCTTGGCGTCAGAAGTTCGTACTGAAGCTTTCTTT. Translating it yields CARSLASEVRTEAFF.

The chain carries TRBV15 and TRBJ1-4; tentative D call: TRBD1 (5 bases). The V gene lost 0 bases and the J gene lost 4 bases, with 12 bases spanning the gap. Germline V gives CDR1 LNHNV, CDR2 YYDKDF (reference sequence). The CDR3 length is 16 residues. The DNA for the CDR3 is TGTGCCACCAGCAGAGAGGTTGGGGCTATTAATGAAAAACTGTTTTTT. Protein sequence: CATSREVGAINEKLFF.